Below are 22 T cell receptor beta chains sequenced from a single sample in a study of T cell repertoires in aging, cancer and after chemotherapy. Amplification of TCR beta used genomic DNA extracted from peripheral blood. TRB rearrangements spanning V, D and J were amplified using mixed TRB-A/B primers. TCRdb ran MiXCR on the multiplex PCR reads and lists one entry per CDR3 protein. Of about 12,000 distinct CDR3 sequences in the sample, less than 25% are singletons; the top ten hold about 5.7%. The sequencing sample was made of blood. These receptors came from a human donor in good health.

This clonotype was detected only once. The V and J genes are TRBV7-9 and TRBJ2-3, with 10 nucleotides matching TRBD2. This CDR3 is 16 amino acids long. Germline lookup yields CDR1 SEHNR and CDR2 FQNEAQ (reference sequence). The trim removed 4 bases at V and 2 bases at J, leaving 6 bases unmatched. CDR3: CASSSQRGGSTDTQYF. The CDR3 DNA follows: TGTGCCAGCAGCTCCCAGCGGGGGGGATCCACAGATACGCAGTATTTT.

The chain is built from TRBV10-3 and TRBJ2-2; TRBD2 agrees at 7 bases. The V segment lost 10 bases and the J segment 1 base; nucleotides outside the gene matches: 9. The germline CDR1 and CDR2 sequences are ENHRY and SYGVKD. The CDR3 consists of 15 residues. This chain's CDR3 is CATKDWGGNTGELFF. The DNA for the CDR3 is TGTGCCACCAAAGACTGGGGGGGGAACACCGGGGAGCTGTTTTTT.

The CDR3 sequence is CASANRAVTDTQYF. CDR3 in DNA: TGTGCCAGTGCTAACAGGGCCGTCACAGATACGCAGTATTTT. The chain employs TRBV19 and TRBJ2-3, with a possible D match to TRBD1 (6 bases). The CDR3 consists of 14 residues. Trimming took off 8 bases at V and 2 bases at J, with 14 bases between the two ends. CDR1 is LNHDA and CDR2 is SQIVND in the germline V gene (reference sequence).

The chain has TRBV12-3 or TRBV12-4 and TRBJ1-2; D unresolved. The CDR3 runs to 14 residues. V lost 6 bases and J 8 bases, leaving 19 bases between the germline ends. This CDR3 is CASSPNEAAEGYTF. Written as DNA, the CDR3 is TGTGCCAGCAGCCCTAATGAGGCCGCGGAGGGCTACACCTTC.

This sequence joins TRBV5-4 and TRBJ2-5; either TRBD1 or TRBD2 may fit D (6 bases each). Per germline, CDR1 SGHNT and CDR2 YYREEE (reference sequence). CDR3 length: 15 residues. V gave up 2 bases and J gave up 4 bases, with 15 bases separating them. The CDR3 here is CASSLKRGAGETQYF. The CDR3 nucleotides are TGTGCCAGCAGCTTAAAAAGGGGGGCAGGAGAGACCCAGTACTTC.

The chain links TRBV5-1 to TRBJ1-3, with 7 nucleotides matching TRBD1. Germline CDR1 SGHRS, CDR2 YFSETQ. The CDR3 runs to 15 residues. J was trimmed by 5 bases and V by 5 bases; bases with no gene match: 10. This chain's CDR3 is CASRGGTASRNTIYF. In DNA form, the CDR3 reads TGCGCCAGCAGAGGGGGGACAGCGAGCCGAAACACCATATATTTT.

This clonotype is medium-sized. CDR3 sequence reads: CASRLAGYYEQYF. The CDR3 bases are TGTGCCAGCAGACTAGCCGGGTACTACGAGCAGTACTTC. V usage is TRBV27 and J usage is TRBJ2-7; D possibly corresponds to TRBD2 (6 bases). Germline lookup yields CDR1 MNHEY and CDR2 SMNVEV (reference sequence). CDR3 length: 13 amino acids. V lost 6 bases to trimming and J lost 3 bases, with 12 bases between them.

This clonotype is labeled as medium-sized. This sequence joins TRBV5-6 and TRBJ1-2, with 10 bases fitting TRBD1. The CDR3 is 16 amino acids. Germline-derived CDR1 and CDR2 are SGHDT and YYEEEE. The V segment lost 0 bases and the J segment 5 bases; nucleotides outside the gene matches: 7. The CDR3 sequence: CASSLAETGGLYGYTF. CDR3 in DNA: TGTGCCAGCAGCTTGGCCGAGACAGGGGGCCTTTATGGCTACACCTTC.

Remarks on this clonotype: An end of the junction does not agree with germline; a read error may underlie this. The chain carries TRBV11-1 and TRBJ1-2; possibly TRBD1 for D (6 bases). This CDR3 contains 14 residues. Germline V gene lookup returns CDR1 SGHAT and CDR2 FQDESV (reference sequence). CDR3 nucleotides: TGTACCAGCAGCTTAGGAGACAGGACGTATGGCTACACCTTC. Translating it yields CTSSLGDRTYGYTF.

A note on this clonotype: A much larger clone lies one base from this, so it may be a read error. This chain uses TRBV5-6 with TRBJ2-7; D possibly corresponds to TRBD2 (6 bases). V gave up 4 bases and J gave up 3 bases, with 17 bases separating them. Per germline, CDR1 SGHDT and CDR2 YYEEEE. The CDR3 covers 15 residues. The CDR3 here is CASSRRAGIGYEQYF. DNA of the CDR3: TGTGCCAGCAGCCGGCGGGCGGGGATCGGCTACGAGCAGTACTTC. Using reference TRBV5-6 and TRBJ2-7 for the parts outside the CDR3, the full variable domain is DAGVTQSPTHLIKTRGQQVTLRCSPKSGHDTVSWYQQALGQGPQFIFQYYEEEERQRGNFPDRFSGHQFPNYSSELNVNALLLGDSALYLCASSRRAGIGYEQYFGPGTRLTVT.

By share, this clonotype counts as medium-sized. This chain uses TRBV6-1 with TRBJ1-1; possible D gene TRBD1, 5 bases. The ends were cut back, 0 bases at V and 5 bases at J, with 10 bases in the middle. The CDR3 sequence is 14 residues long. Germline CDR1 and CDR2: MNHNS and SASEGT. This chain's CDR3 is CASSEAAYRTEAFF. The CDR3 DNA reads as TGTGCCAGCAGTGAAGCGGCCTACAGGACTGAAGCTTTCTTT.

The chain uses TRBV6-2 or TRBV6-3 and TRBJ2-3, with D perhaps matching TRBD1 (5 bases). Germline V gene sequence: CDR1 MNHEY, CDR2 SVGEGT. The V end was cut by 4 bases, the J end by 4 bases, with 15 bases between. CDR3 length: 15 residues. The CDR3 nucleotides read TGTGCCAGCAGTTCTGGGCAGGGTCGGGCAGATACGCAGTATTTT. Amino acid sequence: CASSSGQGRADTQYF.

This clonotype appeared a single time. This could be a read error, since a much larger clone is one nucleotide away. V gene TRBV6-4 combines with J gene TRBJ2-2, with unresolved D. Deletions cut 1 base from V and 3 bases from J, with 6 bases between. The CDR3 is 14 residues long. Germline lookup yields CDR1 MRHNA and CDR2 SNTAGT. This CDR3 is CASSDWQDTGELFF. For the CDR3, the DNA is TGTGCCAGCAGTGACTGGCAGGACACCGGGGAGCTGTTTTTT.

The CDR3 is CASSNLWGAFMENYEQYF. In DNA form, the CDR3 reads TGTGCCAGCAGTAATCTCTGGGGGGCTTTTATGGAAAACTACGAGCAGTACTTC. The J gene is TRBJ2-7, the V gene TRBV12-3 or TRBV12-4; possibly TRBD1 or TRBD2 for D (6 bases each). Trimming removed 5 bases at V and 3 bases at J, with 26 bases between. This CDR3 comprises 18 residues.

By sample share, this clonotype is medium-sized. The J gene is TRBJ2-1, the V gene TRBV27; 10 positions match TRBD2. Trimming took 9 bases from V and 3 from J; bases not matched to a gene: 5. Looked up from germline, CDR1 is MNHEY and CDR2 is SMNVEV (reference sequence). This CDR3 contains 14 residues. The CDR3 loop reads CASQVAGGYNEQFF. The CDR3 DNA reads as TGTGCCAGTCAGGTAGCGGGGGGCTACAATGAGCAGTTCTTC.

The V call is TRBV5-1, the J call TRBJ2-2; tentative D call: TRBD2 (5 bases). Germline V gene lookup returns CDR1 SGHRS and CDR2 YFSETQ. The CDR3 totals 14 residues. V was pared by 4 bases and J by 10 bases, with 17 bases between. The CDR3 reads CASSEGFRVEELFF. CDR3 nucleotide sequence: TGCGCCAGCAGCGAGGGATTCCGGGTCGAGGAGCTGTTTTTT.

The sample holds a few counts of this clonotype. The genes are TRBV5-1 and TRBJ1-4; D uncertain. Trimming stripped 2 bases from V and 4 bases from J, with 9 bases between. The CDR3 runs to 14 residues. Germline values: CDR1 SGHRS, CDR2 YFSETQ. CDR3 in DNA: TGCGCCAGCAGCTTACCAGGCATTAATGAAAAACTGTTTTTT. Its translation is CASSLPGINEKLFF.

This clonotype was seen only a few times. The J gene is TRBJ2-7, the V gene TRBV14; D is perhaps TRBD2 (6 bases). Trimming removed 1 base from V and 2 bases from J, with 15 bases in between. The CDR3 sequence is 16 residues long. Germline V gene lookup returns CDR1 SGHDN and CDR2 FVKESK. CDR3 nucleotides: TGTGCCAGCAGCCAAGTCCCGGGACTGACTACCTACGAGCAGTACTTC. It yields the protein CASSQVPGLTTYEQYF.

This clonotype counts as medium-sized. The chain joins TRBV19 to TRBJ1-1, with D possibly TRBD1 on 6 matching bases. Trimming removed 3 bases from V and 5 bases from J, with 13 bases in between. CDR3 length: 14 residues. CDR1 LNHDA and CDR2 SQIVND come from the germline V gene (reference sequence). In DNA form, the CDR3 reads TGTGCCAGTAGTATCCGCGCAGGGGAGACTGAAGCTTTCTTT. It codes for CASSIRAGETEAFF.

By sample fraction, this clonotype is medium-sized. The rearrangement joins TRBV7-2 to TRBJ2-1; D is unclear. CDR3 size: 13 residues. V lost 0 bases, J lost 5 bases, and 5 bases lay in between. Germline loops: CDR1 SGHTA, CDR2 FQGNSA. CDR3 nucleotide sequence: TGTGCCAGCAGCTTAGCGCTGGACAATGAGCAGTTCTTC. This sequence encodes CASSLALDNEQFF.

This clonotype has only a few counts. The rearrangement links TRBV19 to TRBJ1-5; D is uncertain. The V end lost 10 bases, the J end lost 9 bases, and 22 bases lay between the germline ends. Per germline, CDR1 LNHDA and CDR2 SQIVND (reference sequence). This CDR3 has 14 residues. CDR3 DNA: TGTGCCACTAGCATACAGTATCCTTCGATGCCCCAGCATTTT. Amino acids: CATSIQYPSMPQHF. Supplemented by reference TRBV19 and TRBJ1-5, the full variable domain reads DGGITQSPKYLFRKEGQNVTLSCEQNLNHDAMYWYRQDPGQGLRLIYYSQIVNDFQKGDIAEGYSVSREKKESFPLTVTSAQKNPTAFYLCATSIQYPSMPQHFGDGTRLSIL.

The chain couples TRBV19 to TRBJ2-3; 11 nucleotides match TRBD2. CDR3 length equals 15 residues. V lost 0 bases, J lost 6 bases, and 2 bases stayed unmatched. Per germline, CDR1 LNHDA and CDR2 SQIVND (reference sequence). CDR3 loop: CASSIDSGGADTQYF. In nucleotides, the CDR3 is TGTGCCAGTAGTATAGATAGCGGGGGGGCGGATACGCAGTATTTT.